A selection of T cell receptor beta chains follows, all from one sample in a study of blood T cell repertoires in COVID-19. The data were produced by immunoSEQ multiplex PCR, yet TCRdb's version contains in-frame clones alone and is incomplete. The sample includes approximately 290,000 clones, nearly 90% of them seen just once. Sequences were obtained from PBMCs or T cells enriched from blood (not recorded which). The source of these receptors is a woman between 18 and 29 years old with acute COVID-19. Each CDR3 is given with its conserved first and last residue. A D gene is named only where the DNA matches it firmly. A clone size is listed for some rows: how often the clone was seen (once, few, many), or a class if it is expanded.

CDR3 length	clone size	V gene	J gene	D gene	CDR3 DNA	CDR3 protein
14	-	TRBV19	TRBJ1-1	-	TGTGCCAGTAGTATAGCCGGGAGGAACACTGAAGCTTTCTTT	CASSIAGRNTEAFF
17	-	TRBV5-1	TRBJ1-1	TRBD1	TGCGCCAGCGGCCTAGGAAGACAGGGGCCCCTTAACACTGAAGCTTTCTTT	CASGLGRQGPLNTEAFF
19	-	TRBV2	TRBJ2-1	TRBD2	TGTGCCAGCAGTTTTACAACCCGCGCCGGGACTAGCCCCCTCGGTGAGCAGTTCTTC	CASSFTTRAGTSPLGEQFF
16	-	TRBV5-1	TRBJ2-5	TRBD1	TGCGCCAGCAGTTTGGGGGGACAGGGGGCCGGAGAGACCCAGTACTTC	CASSLGGQGAGETQYF
17	-	TRBV18	TRBJ1-6	-	TGTGCCAGCTCACCTCGACGGACGGCCGGCGGGGATTCACCCCTCCACTTT	CASSPRRTAGGDSPLHF
15	-	TRBV7-9	TRBJ2-3	TRBD1	TGTGCCAGCAGCCTCGGGACAGGGAACACAGATACGCAGTATTTT	CASSLGTGNTDTQYF
14	-	TRBV30	TRBJ2-7	-	TGTGCCTGGAGTGTAGGGGGGGTTACCTACGAGCAGTACTTC	CAWSVGGVTYEQYF
13	-	TRBV7-9	TRBJ2-7	TRBD1	TGTGCCAGCAGCTTGAACAGGGGTTACGAGCAGTACTTC	CASSLNRGYEQYF
12	-	TRBV25-1	TRBJ2-5	-	TGTGCCAGCAGTGAATACAGGGAGACCCAGTACTTC	CASSEYRETQYF
13	-	TRBV30	TRBJ1-2	TRBD1	TGTGCCTGGGAGACAGGGGGGAACTATGGCTACACCTTC	CAWETGGNYGYTF
11	once	TRBV20-1	TRBJ2-7	TRBD1	TGCAGTGCGGGACAGGGTAACGAGCAGTACTTC	CSAGQGNEQYF
14	-	TRBV3-1/TRBV3-2	TRBJ2-7	TRBD2	TGTGCCAGCAGCCAAGCACTAGCGAGTTACGAGCAGTACTTC	CASSQALASYEQYF
14	-	TRBV28	TRBJ2-7	-	TGTGCCAGCAGTTTAGGAGGGGACCCCTACGAGCAGTACTTC	CASSLGGDPYEQYF
15	-	TRBV9	TRBJ1-5	TRBD1	TGTGCCAGCAGCGTAGGTACAGGGGGCAATCAGCCCCAGCATTTT	CASSVGTGGNQPQHF
14	-	TRBV19	TRBJ1-5	-	TGTGCCAGTACCTCCGAGGTGGAGAATCAGCCCCAGCATTTT	CASTSEVENQPQHF
14	-	TRBV5-1	TRBJ1-6	TRBD1	TGCGCCAGCAAATTTGGGGGACAGAGATCGCCCCTCCACTTT	CASKFGGQRSPLHF
13	-	TRBV3-1/TRBV3-2	TRBJ1-1	-	TGTGCCAGCAGCCAAGGAGGGTTCACTGAAGCTTTCTTT	CASSQGGFTEAFF
15	-	TRBV7-9	TRBJ1-1	-	TGTGCCAGCGGTCGAGAGGGAAAGCTGAACACTGAAGCTTTCTTT	CASGREGKLNTEAFF
12	-	TRBV12-3/TRBV12-4	TRBJ2-3	-	TGTGCCAGCCGCGGGGAGCCCGATACGCAGTATTTT	CASRGEPDTQYF
14	-	TRBV6-1	TRBJ2-5	-	TGTGCCAGCAGTGAAAATCCGGGTAGGGAGACCCAGTACTTC	CASSENPGRETQYF